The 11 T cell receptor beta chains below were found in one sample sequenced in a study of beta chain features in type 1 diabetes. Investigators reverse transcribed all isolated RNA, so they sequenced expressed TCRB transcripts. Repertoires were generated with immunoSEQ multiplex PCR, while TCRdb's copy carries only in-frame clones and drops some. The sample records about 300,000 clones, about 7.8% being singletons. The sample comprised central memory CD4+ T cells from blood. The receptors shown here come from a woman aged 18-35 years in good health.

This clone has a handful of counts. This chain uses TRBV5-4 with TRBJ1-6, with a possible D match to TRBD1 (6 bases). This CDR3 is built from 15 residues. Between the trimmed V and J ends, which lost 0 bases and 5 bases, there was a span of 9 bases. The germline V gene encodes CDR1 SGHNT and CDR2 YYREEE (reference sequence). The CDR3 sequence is CASSLEGGDNSPLHF. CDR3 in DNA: TGTGCCAGCAGCTTGGAGGGGGGGGATAATTCACCCCTCCACTTT.

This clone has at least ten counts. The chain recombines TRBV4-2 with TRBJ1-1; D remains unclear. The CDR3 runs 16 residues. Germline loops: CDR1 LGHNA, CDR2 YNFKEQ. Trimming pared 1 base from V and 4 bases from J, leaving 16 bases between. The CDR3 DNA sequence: TGTGCCAGCAGCCAAGCTTACCAGGCAGCCCGCACTGAAGCTTTCTTT. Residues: CASSQAYQAARTEAFF.

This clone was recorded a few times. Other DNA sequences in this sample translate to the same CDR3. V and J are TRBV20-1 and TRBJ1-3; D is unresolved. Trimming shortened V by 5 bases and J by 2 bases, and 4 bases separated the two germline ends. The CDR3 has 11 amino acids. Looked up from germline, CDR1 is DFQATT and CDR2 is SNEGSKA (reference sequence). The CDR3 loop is CSARTGNTIYF. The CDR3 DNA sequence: TGCAGTGCTCGGACTGGAAACACCATATATTTT.

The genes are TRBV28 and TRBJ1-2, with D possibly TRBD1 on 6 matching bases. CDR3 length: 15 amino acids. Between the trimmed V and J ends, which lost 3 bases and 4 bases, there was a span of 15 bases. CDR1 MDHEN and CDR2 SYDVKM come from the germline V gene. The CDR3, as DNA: TGTGCCAGCAGTTTCAGGGGCCTGAGGGGCTATGGCTACACCTTC. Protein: CASSFRGLRGYGYTF.

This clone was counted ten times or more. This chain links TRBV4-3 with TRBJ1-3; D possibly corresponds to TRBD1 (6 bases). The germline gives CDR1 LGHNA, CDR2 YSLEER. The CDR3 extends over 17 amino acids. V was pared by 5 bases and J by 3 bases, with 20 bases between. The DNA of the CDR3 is TGCGCCAGCAGCAAGCCGTCAACAGGGCCTTTTGGAAACACCATATATTTT. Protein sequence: CASSKPSTGPFGNTIYF.

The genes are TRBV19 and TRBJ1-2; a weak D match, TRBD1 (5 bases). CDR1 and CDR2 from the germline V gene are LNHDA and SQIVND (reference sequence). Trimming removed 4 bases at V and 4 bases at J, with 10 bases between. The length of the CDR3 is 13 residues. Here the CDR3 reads CASSTPTGYGYTF. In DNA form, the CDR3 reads TGTGCCAGTAGTACCCCCACAGGCTATGGCTACACCTTC.

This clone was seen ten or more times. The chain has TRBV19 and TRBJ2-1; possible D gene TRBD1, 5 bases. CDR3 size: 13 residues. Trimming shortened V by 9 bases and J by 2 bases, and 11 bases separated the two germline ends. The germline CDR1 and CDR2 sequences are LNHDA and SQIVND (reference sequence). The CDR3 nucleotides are TGTGCCAGCAACCAAGGGGCCTACAATGAGCAGTTCTTC. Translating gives CASNQGAYNEQFF.

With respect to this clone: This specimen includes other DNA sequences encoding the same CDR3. The CDR3 DNA is TGTGCCAGCTCTAGTACTTATGAAGCTTTCTTT. It codes for CASSSTYEAFF. The chain carries TRBV7-9 and TRBJ1-1; no reliable D call. Germline V gene data show CDR1 as SEHNR and CDR2 as FQNEAQ (reference sequence). This CDR3 spans 11 amino acids. V gave up 8 bases and J gave up 7 bases, with 11 bases separating them.

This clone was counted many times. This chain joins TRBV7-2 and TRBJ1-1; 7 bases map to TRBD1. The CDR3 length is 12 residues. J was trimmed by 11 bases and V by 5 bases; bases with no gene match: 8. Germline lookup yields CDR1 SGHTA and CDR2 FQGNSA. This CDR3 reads CASSPRQGLAFF. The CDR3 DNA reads TGTGCCAGCAGCCCGCGACAGGGCTTGGCTTTCTTT.

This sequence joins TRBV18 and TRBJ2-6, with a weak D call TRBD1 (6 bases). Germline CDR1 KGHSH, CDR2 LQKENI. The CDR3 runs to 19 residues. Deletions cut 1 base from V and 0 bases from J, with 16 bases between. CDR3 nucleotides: TGTGCCAGCTCACCACTTCCCCCCAACAGGGCCTCTGGGGCCAACGTCCTGACTTTC. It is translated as CASSPLPPNRASGANVLTF.

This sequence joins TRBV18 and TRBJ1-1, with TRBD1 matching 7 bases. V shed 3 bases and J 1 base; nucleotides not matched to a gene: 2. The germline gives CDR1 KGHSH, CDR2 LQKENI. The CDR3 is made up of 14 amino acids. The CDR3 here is CASSPQGENTEAFF. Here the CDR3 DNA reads TGTGCCAGCTCACCGCAGGGGGAGAACACTGAAGCTTTCTTT.